This T cell receptor (beta chain) was captured by sequencing in a study of low-dose radiotherapy and immunotherapy resistance in tumors. Study-level information: Patients were treated with intravenous nivolumab at 240 mg every two weeks and were also dosed with ipilimumab at 1 mg/kg every six weeks.

The time point is: after trial treatment. Treatment reported: LDRT plus nivolumab, ipilimumab, low-dose cyclophosphamide and aspirin (RACIN trial). Eligibility required advanced solid tumors lacking tumor-infiltrating lymphocytes. Note on this clonotype: One base away lies a much larger clone, so this may be a sequencing read error.

First-strand cDNA used TRAV- and TRBV-specific primers, covering alpha and beta chains. Amplification of TCRs used a constant-region primer and V-primer adapter for around 20 PCR cycles. mRNA, after isolation, was amplified by in vitro transcription. TCRdb itself ran the reads through MiXCR, one entry per CDR3 protein. This sample has about 97,000 distinct CDR3 sequences, with less than 25% found just once. The material was PBMCs, obtained after low-dose radiotherapy plus immunotherapy. The receptor was derived from a male donor with prostate cancer.

CDR3 amino acids: CASSHGQLYPYEQYF. The CDR3 DNA follows: TGTGCCAGCAGCCATGGACAGCTCTATCCCTACGAGCAGTACTTC. V gene TRBV7-6 combines with J gene TRBJ2-7; a possible D gene is TRBD1 (6 bases). There are 15 residues in the CDR3. Trimming removed 5 bases from V and 2 bases from J, with 16 bases in between. Germline CDR1 reads SGHVS; CDR2 reads FNYEAQ. Full variable domain (missing parts from reference TRBV7-6 and TRBJ2-7): GAGVSQSPRYKVTKRGQDVALRCDPISGHVSLYWYRQALGQGPEFLTYFNYEAQQDKSGLPNDRFSAERPEGSISTLTIQRTEQRDSAMYRCASSHGQLYPYEQYFGPGTRLTVT.